These 15 T cell receptor beta chains were sequenced from one sample in a study of blood T cells in healthy people across ages. A second PCR, run for about 6 to 12 cycles, used a sample-barcoded 5' primer plus a J-beta primer mix. TCRdb itself ran the 5' RACE reads through MiXCR, one entry per CDR3 protein. This table has fewer than 700,000 distinct CDR3 sequences, roughly 43% appearing once. Source material: blood. These receptors were taken from a man at least 80 years old in good health.

This clonotype was detected only a few times. The genes are TRBV7-2 and TRBJ1-2; D may be TRBD1 (5 bases). V dropped 3 bases and J dropped 2 bases, with 10 bases sitting between them. This CDR3 has 14 residues. Per germline, CDR1 SGHTA and CDR2 FQGNSA. Written as DNA, the CDR3 is TGTGCCAGCAGCTTGGGGGTCCCCAACTATGGCTACACCTTC. This encodes CASSLGVPNYGYTF.

This clonotype was detected only a few times. V usage is TRBV3-1 and J usage is TRBJ2-7; D not resolved. The germline gives CDR1 LGHDT, CDR2 YNNKEL (reference sequence). CDR3 length: 14 amino acids. The ends were cut back, 1 base at V and 0 bases at J, with 7 bases in the middle. Here the CDR3 reads CASSQGPNSYEQYF. The CDR3 DNA reads TGTGCCAGCAGCCAAGGTCCTAACTCCTACGAGCAGTACTTC.

The chain links TRBV7-2 to TRBJ2-1, with TRBD2 as a possible D gene (6 bases). The CDR3 is 14 amino acids. The V end lost 4 bases, the J end lost 5 bases, and 12 bases lay between the germline ends. Looked up from germline, CDR1 is SGHTA and CDR2 is FQGNSA. The CDR3 nucleotides read TGTGCCAGCAGCTACTGGGGAGGACACAATGAGCAGTTCTTC. This encodes CASSYWGGHNEQFF.

The rearrangement uses TRBV7-2 and TRBJ2-4; D is uncertain. The CDR3 is 16 residues long. The ends were cut back, 4 bases at V and 0 bases at J, with 13 bases in the middle. The germline CDR1 and CDR2 sequences are SGHTA and FQGNSA. The CDR3 nucleotides are TGTGCCAGCAGCTGGTCCACCTCGACAGCCAAAAACATTCAGTACTTC. This encodes CASSWSTSTAKNIQYF. Drawing the rest from reference TRBV7-2 and TRBJ2-4, the complete variable domain is GAGVSQSPSNKVTEKGKDVELRCDPISGHTALYWYRQSLGQGLEFLIYFQGNSAPDKSGLPSDRFSAERTGGSVSTLTIQRTQQEDSAVYLCASSWSTSTAKNIQYFGAGTRLSVL.

The table lists this clonotype with many counts. The CDR3, as DNA: TGTGCCAGCAGTTATCCCCAGGCCTCTGGGGCCAACGTCCTGACTTTC. Protein sequence: CASSYPQASGANVLTF. The V and J genes are TRBV6-6 and TRBJ2-6; D unclear. This CDR3 has 16 amino acids. Between the trimmed V and J ends, which lost 3 bases and 0 bases, there was a span of 9 bases. CDR1 MNHNY and CDR2 SVGAGI come from the germline V gene (reference sequence).

The V gene is TRBV28, the J gene TRBJ2-5, with D possibly being TRBD2 (6 bases). The CDR3 loop spans 16 amino acids. The germline gives CDR1 MDHEN, CDR2 SYDVKM. V dropped 4 bases and J dropped 5 bases, with 20 bases sitting between them. Written as DNA, the CDR3 is TGTGCCAGCAGTTCCCCTCGGAGGGCTAAGTGGGAGACCCAGTACTTC. It specifies CASSSPRRAKWETQYF.

This clonotype has more than one count but fewer than ten. The chain employs TRBV7-9 and TRBJ1-1; tentative D call: TRBD1 (5 bases). Germline lookup yields CDR1 SEHNR and CDR2 FQNEAQ (reference sequence). There are 14 residues in the CDR3. The V end lost 8 bases, the J end lost 5 bases, and 18 bases lay between the germline ends. CDR3 loop: CASGRDSSPTEAFF. The CDR3 bases are TGTGCCAGCGGACGAGACAGTAGCCCGACTGAAGCTTTCTTT.

The chain uses TRBV28 and TRBJ2-1, with TRBD2 identical over 11 bases. Germline lookup yields CDR1 MDHEN and CDR2 SYDVKM. J lost 12 bases, V lost 5 bases, and 12 bases had no gene match. This CDR3 region has 15 residues. In DNA, the CDR3 is TGTGCCAGCAGTACCCGACTAGCGGGACTTCATGGGCAGTTCTTC. This sequence encodes CASSTRLAGLHGQFF.

V usage is TRBV18 and J usage is TRBJ2-3, with TRBD2 as a possible D gene (5 bases). The length of the CDR3 is 13 residues. Germline V lookup: CDR1 KGHSH, CDR2 LQKENI. The V end lost 4 bases, the J end lost 8 bases, and 13 bases lay between the germline ends. DNA of the CDR3: TGTGCCAGCTCACAGGAGGCGGTTGGTACGCAGTATTTT. Its translation: CASSQEAVGTQYF.

This chain uses TRBV11-2 with TRBJ1-1; 7 nucleotides match TRBD1. The CDR3 has 15 amino acids. Germline trimming cut 5 bases from V and 1 base from J; bases unmatched to any gene: 7. Germline V gives CDR1 SGHAT, CDR2 FQNNGV. The CDR3 bases are TGTGCCAGCAGCAACTGGGGACAGAAGAACACTGAAGCTTTCTTT. It is translated as CASSNWGQKNTEAFF. Full variable domain (rest looked up from reference TRBV11-2 and TRBJ1-1): EAGVAQSPRYKIIEKRQSVAFWCNPISGHATLYWYQQILGQGPKLLIQFQNNGVVDDSQLPKDRFSAERLKGVDSTLKIQPAKLEDSAVYLCASSNWGQKNTEAFFGQGTRLTVV.

This clonotype has just a few counts. V and J are TRBV12-3 or TRBV12-4 and TRBJ1-5; 9 bases map to TRBD1. V lost 9 bases and J lost 2; bases outside the gene matches: 11. The CDR3 is made up of 16 amino acids. CDR3 loop: CASRTGDRVGNQPQHF. The CDR3 coding sequence is TGTGCCAGTAGGACAGGGGATAGGGTAGGCAATCAGCCCCAGCATTTT.

A few counts support this clonotype. This chain uses TRBV7-3 with TRBJ1-1; no clear D gene. Germline lookup yields CDR1 SGHTA and CDR2 FQGTGA. V was cut by 0 bases and J by 5 bases, with 7 bases left in between. The CDR3 runs to 13 residues. DNA for the CDR3: TGTGCCAGCAGCTTAACCCTTGGTACTGAAGCTTTCTTT. It yields the protein CASSLTLGTEAFF.

The gene calls are TRBV7-2 and TRBJ2-7; weak D call: TRBD1 (6 bases). The germline CDR1 and CDR2 sequences are SGHTA and FQGNSA. CDR3 length: 14 amino acids. Trimming removed 3 bases from V and 8 bases from J, with 17 bases in between. The CDR3 reads CASSFGTGRSKQYF. CDR3 sequence (DNA): TGTGCCAGCAGCTTCGGAACAGGGAGATCCAAGCAGTACTTC.

There are a few counts of this clonotype. The chain is built from TRBV5-1 and TRBJ2-1, with D perhaps given as TRBD1 or TRBD2 (5 bases each). CDR3 length equals 14 residues. V lost 7 bases to trimming and J lost 8 bases, with 19 bases between them. CDR1 is SGHRS and CDR2 is YFSETQ in the germline V gene. In DNA, the CDR3 is TGCGCCAGCTGTCGAGGGGATGGTCTGGATGAGCAGTTCTTC. As protein: CASCRGDGLDEQFF.

Of note for this clonotype: The junction departs from germline at one end; a sequencing error may be responsible. This rearrangement joins TRBV10-3 to TRBJ1-2; D is perhaps TRBD1 (5 bases). This CDR3 region has 14 residues. Germline V gene lookup returns CDR1 ENHRY and CDR2 SYGVKD. In nucleotides, the CDR3 is TGCGCCATCAGTGGGTCAGGGAGGGACTATGGCTACACCTTC. Amino acids: CAISGSGRDYGYTF.